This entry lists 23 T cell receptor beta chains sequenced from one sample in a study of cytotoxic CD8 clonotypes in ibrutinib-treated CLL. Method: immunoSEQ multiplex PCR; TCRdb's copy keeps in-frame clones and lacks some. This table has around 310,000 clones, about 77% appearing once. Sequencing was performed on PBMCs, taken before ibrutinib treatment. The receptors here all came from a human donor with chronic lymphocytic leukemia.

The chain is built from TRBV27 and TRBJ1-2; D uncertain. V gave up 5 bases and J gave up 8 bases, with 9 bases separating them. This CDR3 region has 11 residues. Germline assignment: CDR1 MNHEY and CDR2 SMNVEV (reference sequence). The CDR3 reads CASSPGRGYTF. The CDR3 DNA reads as TGTGCCAGCAGTCCCGGACGCGGCTACACCTTC.

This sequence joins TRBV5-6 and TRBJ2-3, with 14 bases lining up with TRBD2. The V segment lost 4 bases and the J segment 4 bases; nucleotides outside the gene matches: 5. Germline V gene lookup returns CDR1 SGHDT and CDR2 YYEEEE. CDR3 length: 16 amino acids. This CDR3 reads CASSDPGLAGADTQYF. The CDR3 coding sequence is TGTGCCAGCAGCGATCCGGGACTAGCGGGAGCAGATACGCAGTATTTT. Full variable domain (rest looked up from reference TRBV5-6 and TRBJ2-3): DAGVTQSPTHLIKTRGQQVTLRCSPKSGHDTVSWYQQALGQGPQFIFQYYEEEERQRGNFPDRFSGHQFPNYSSELNVNALLLGDSALYLCASSDPGLAGADTQYFGPGTRLTVL.

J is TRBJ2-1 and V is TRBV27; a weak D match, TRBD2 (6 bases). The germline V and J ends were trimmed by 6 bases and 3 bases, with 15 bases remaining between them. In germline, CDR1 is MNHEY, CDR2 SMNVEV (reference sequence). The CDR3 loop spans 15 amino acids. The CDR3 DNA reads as TGTGCCAGCAGGACGGAGGGGCAGGTCTACAATGAGCAGTTCTTC. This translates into CASRTEGQVYNEQFF.

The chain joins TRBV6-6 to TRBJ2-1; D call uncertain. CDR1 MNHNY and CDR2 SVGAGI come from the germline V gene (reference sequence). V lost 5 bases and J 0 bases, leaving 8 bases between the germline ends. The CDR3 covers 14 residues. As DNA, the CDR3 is TGTGCCAGCAGTGCCCTGAGCTCCTACAATGAGCAGTTCTTC. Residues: CASSALSSYNEQFF.

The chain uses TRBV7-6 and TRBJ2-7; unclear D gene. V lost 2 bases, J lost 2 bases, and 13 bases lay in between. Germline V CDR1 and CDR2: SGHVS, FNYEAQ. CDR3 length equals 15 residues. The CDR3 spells CASSLTALKTYEQYF. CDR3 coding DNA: TGTGCCAGCAGCTTAACTGCCCTAAAGACCTACGAGCAGTACTTC.

CDR3 sequence reads: CAWRNPGGGNTIYF. CDR3 in DNA: TGTGCCTGGAGAAACCCCGGGGGAGGAAACACCATATATTTT. V usage is TRBV30 and J usage is TRBJ1-3; possible D gene TRBD1, 5 bases. V lost 3 bases to trimming and J lost 4 bases, with 13 bases between them. Germline-derived CDR1 and CDR2 are GTSNPN and SVGIG (reference sequence). The CDR3 length is 14 residues.

The CDR3 loop reads CASSPGPGEQYF. DNA for the CDR3: TGTGCCAGCAGCCCAGGGCCAGGCGAGCAGTACTTC. The V gene is TRBV11-2, the J gene TRBJ2-7; a possible D gene is TRBD1 (5 bases). Trimming shortened V by 5 bases and J by 6 bases, and 11 bases separated the two germline ends. The CDR3 has 12 amino acids. Per germline, CDR1 SGHAT and CDR2 FQNNGV.

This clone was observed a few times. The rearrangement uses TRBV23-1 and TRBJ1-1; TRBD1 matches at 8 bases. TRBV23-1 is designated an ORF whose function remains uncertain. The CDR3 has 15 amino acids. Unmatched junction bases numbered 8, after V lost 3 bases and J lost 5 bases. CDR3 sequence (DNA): TGCGCCAGCAGTCAGGGAAGGACAGGGCGGACTGAAGCTTTCTTT. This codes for CASSQGRTGRTEAFF.

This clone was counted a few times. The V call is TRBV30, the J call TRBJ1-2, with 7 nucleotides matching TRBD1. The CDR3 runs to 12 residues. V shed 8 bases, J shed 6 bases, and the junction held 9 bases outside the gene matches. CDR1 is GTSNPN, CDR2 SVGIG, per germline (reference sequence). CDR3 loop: CAGLGQRDGYTF. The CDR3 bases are TGTGCCGGACTGGGACAGCGGGATGGCTACACCTTC.

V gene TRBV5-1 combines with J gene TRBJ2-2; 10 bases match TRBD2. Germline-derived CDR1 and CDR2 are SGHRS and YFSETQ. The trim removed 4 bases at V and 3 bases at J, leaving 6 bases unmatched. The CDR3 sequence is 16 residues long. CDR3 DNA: TGCGCCAGCAGCCTAGCGGGAGTTTATGACACCGGGGAGCTGTTTTTT. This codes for CASSLAGVYDTGELFF.

This CDR3 reads CASGLAEKDSIGNTGELFF. In DNA, the CDR3 is TGTGCTAGTGGTTTGGCAGAAAAAGACTCTATAGGGAACACCGGGGAGCTGTTTTTT. This chain joins TRBV12-5 and TRBJ2-2; D is undetermined. CDR3 length: 19 residues. CDR1 is LGHNT and CDR2 is FRNRAP in the germline V gene. V was shortened by 1 base and J by 1 base, with 19 bases between the two germline ends.

CDR3 region: CASSPLLAGGSTDTQYF. The CDR3 coding sequence is TGTGCCAGCAGCCCCCTACTAGCGGGAGGGAGCACAGATACGCAGTATTTT. The V call is TRBV7-9, the J call TRBJ2-3; 13 nucleotides align to TRBD2. The CDR3 consists of 17 residues. The V and J ends lost 5 bases and 0 bases, in that order; junction bases with no gene match: 5. Germline CDR1 and CDR2: SEHNR and FQNEAQ (reference sequence).

The CDR3 reads CSQNTEAFF. In DNA, the CDR3 is TGCAGTCAAAACACTGAAGCTTTCTTT. The V call is TRBV20-1, the J call TRBJ1-1; no clear D. The V gene lost 8 bases and the J gene lost 2 bases, with 3 bases spanning the gap. The CDR3 consists of 9 residues. The germline V gene has CDR1 DFQATT and CDR2 SNEGSKA (reference sequence).

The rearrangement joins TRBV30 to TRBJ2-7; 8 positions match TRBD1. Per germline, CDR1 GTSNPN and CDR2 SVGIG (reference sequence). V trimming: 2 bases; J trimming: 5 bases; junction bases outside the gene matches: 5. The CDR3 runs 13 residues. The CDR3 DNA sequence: TGTGCCTGGAGTAGAGACAGGGGAGACGAGCAGTACTTC. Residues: CAWSRDRGDEQYF.

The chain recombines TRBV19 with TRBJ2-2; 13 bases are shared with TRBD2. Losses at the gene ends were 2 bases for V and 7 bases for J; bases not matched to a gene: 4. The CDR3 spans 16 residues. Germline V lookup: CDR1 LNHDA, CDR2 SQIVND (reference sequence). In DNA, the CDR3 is TGTGCCAGTAGTATAACCGGGACTAGCGGGAACGGGGAGCTGTTTTTT. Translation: CASSITGTSGNGELFF.

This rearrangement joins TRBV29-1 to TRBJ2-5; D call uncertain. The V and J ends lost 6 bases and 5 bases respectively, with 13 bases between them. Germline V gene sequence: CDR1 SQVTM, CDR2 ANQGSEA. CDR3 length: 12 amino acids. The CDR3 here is CSVDQSRETQYF. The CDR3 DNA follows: TGCAGCGTAGATCAGAGCCGGGAGACCCAGTACTTC.

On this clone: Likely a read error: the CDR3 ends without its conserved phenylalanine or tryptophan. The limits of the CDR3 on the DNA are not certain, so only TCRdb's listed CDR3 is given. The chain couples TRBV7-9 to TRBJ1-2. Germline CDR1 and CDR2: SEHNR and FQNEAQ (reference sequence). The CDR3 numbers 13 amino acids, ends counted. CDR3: CASSPGVPGPTHV.

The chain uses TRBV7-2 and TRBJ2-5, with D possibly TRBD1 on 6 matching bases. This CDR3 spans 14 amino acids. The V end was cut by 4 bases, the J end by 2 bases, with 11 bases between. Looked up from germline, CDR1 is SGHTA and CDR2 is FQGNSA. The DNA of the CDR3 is TGTGCCAGCAGCTCGAACAGGGATCAAGAGACCCAGTACTTC. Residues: CASSSNRDQETQYF.

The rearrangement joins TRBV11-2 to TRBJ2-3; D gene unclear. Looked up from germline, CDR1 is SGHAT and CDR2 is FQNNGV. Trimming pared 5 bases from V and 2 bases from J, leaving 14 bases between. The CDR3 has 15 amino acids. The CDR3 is CASSRDLPHTDTQYF. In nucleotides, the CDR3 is TGTGCCAGCAGCCGCGACCTGCCTCACACAGATACGCAGTATTTT.

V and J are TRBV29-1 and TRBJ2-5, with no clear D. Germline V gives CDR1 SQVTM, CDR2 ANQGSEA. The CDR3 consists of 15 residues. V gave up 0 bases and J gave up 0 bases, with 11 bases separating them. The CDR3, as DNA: TGCAGCGTTGAAGATCACGACCGCTACCAAGAGACCCAGTACTTC. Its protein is CSVEDHDRYQETQYF.

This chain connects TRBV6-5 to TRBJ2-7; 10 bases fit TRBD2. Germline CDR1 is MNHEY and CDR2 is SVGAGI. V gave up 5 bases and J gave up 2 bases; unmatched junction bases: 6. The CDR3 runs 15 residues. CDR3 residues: CASSTRLAGTYEQYF. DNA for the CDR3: TGTGCCAGCAGTACAAGACTAGCGGGTACCTACGAGCAGTACTTC.

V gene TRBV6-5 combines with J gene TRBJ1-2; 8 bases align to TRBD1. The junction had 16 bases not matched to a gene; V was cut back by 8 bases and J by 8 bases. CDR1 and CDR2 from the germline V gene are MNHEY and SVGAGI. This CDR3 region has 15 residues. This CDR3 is CASSYSQGVVEGYTF. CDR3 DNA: TGTGCCAGCTCCTATTCACAGGGGGTAGTAGAAGGCTACACCTTC.

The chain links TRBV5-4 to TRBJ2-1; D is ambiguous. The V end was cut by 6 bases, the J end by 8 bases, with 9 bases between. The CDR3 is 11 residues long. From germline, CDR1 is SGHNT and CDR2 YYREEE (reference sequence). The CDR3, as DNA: TGTGCCAGCACCCTTGGCGATGAGCAGTTCTTC. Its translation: CASTLGDEQFF. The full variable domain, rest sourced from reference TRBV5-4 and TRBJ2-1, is ETGVTQSPTHLIKTRGQQVTLRCSSQSGHNTVSWYQQALGQGPQFIFQYYREEENGRGNFPPRFSGLQFPNYSSELNVNALELDDSALYLCASTLGDEQFFGPGTRLTVL.